Below, one TCR beta chain is given with its context. Its matching antigen is unknown. Using immunoSEQ multiplex PCR, the repertoire was profiled, and TCRdb retains in-frame clones only, with some absent. The sample has 90,000 to 130,000 clones; more than 60% are singletons. All patients were mismatch repair deficient, assessed by either PCR or immunohistochemistry. Three pembrolizumab responders had their TCRs sequenced. This sample is part of a study of PD-1 blockade in mismatch repair-deficient tumors. Across the whole study: Patients had fewer than 15 mismatch repair-deficient cancer types and were previously treated and progressing.

Study-wide results and caveats: After pembrolizumab, tumor-resident clones rose rapidly, then generally contracted before radiologic responses.

The sequence was obtained from an adult with mismatch repair-deficient cancer. The input for sequencing was peripheral blood, taken 60 weeks after starting pembrolizumab.

The CDR3 region has the DNA TGTGCCAGCAGCTTTCAACAGGGGGGAGTTGGCTACACCTTC. This gives the protein CASSFQQGGVGYTF. The chain is built from TRBV7-2 and TRBJ1-2; 8 positions agree with TRBD1. Per germline, CDR1 SGHTA and CDR2 FQGNSA. This CDR3 has 14 residues. V lost 3 bases and J lost 7; bases outside the gene matches: 7.